Presented here are 22 T cell receptor beta chains from one specimen sequenced in a study of shared clonotypes between healthy human individuals. Only in-frame clones appear in the TCRdb table, and some are missing; sequencing was by immunoSEQ multiplex PCR. The repertoire holds approximately 2.5 million clones, with roughly nine tenths as singletons. Sequencing used naive CD4+ T cells sorted from blood. Regarding subset: CD45RA+ positively selected. These receptors were taken from a man between 18 and 29 years old in good health.

Of note for this clone: The same CDR3 can be traced to other DNA sequences in this sample. J is TRBJ2-2 and V is TRBV2; D remains unclear. Germline-derived CDR1 and CDR2 are SNHLY and FYNNEI. V was shortened by 6 bases and J by 5 bases, with 10 bases between the two germline ends. The CDR3 sequence is 13 residues long. This chain's CDR3 is CASRGGGTGELFF. The CDR3 DNA sequence: TGTGCCAGCAGAGGCGGTGGTACCGGGGAGCTGTTTTTT.

The chain uses TRBV15 and TRBJ2-7; D gene uncertain. Per germline, CDR1 LNHNV and CDR2 YYDKDF (reference sequence). Trimming took 9 bases from V and 3 from J, leaving 9 bases between them. CDR3 size: 11 residues. CDR3 nucleotides: TGTGCCACTCAGGTAGGCTACGAGCAGTACTTC. Its translation: CATQVGYEQYF.

In regard to this clone: The sample carries other DNA sequences with the same CDR3. V and J are TRBV11-2 and TRBJ1-3; D uncertain. Trimming took 6 bases from V and 0 from J, leaving 3 bases between them. In germline, CDR1 is SGHAT, CDR2 FQNNGV. The CDR3 extends over 12 amino acids. CDR3 sequence: CASSNSGNTIYF. The CDR3 DNA follows: TGTGCCAGCAGTAACTCTGGAAACACCATATATTTT.

The V and J genes are TRBV12-5 and TRBJ1-1, with a tentative D call TRBD1 (5 bases). With 6 bases removed from V and 7 bases from J, the gap between germline ends came to 9 bases. Germline CDR1 LGHNT, CDR2 FRNRAP. The CDR3 consists of 11 residues. CDR3 sequence (DNA): TGTGCTAGTGGCCAGGGACTTGAAGCTTTCTTT. Residues: CASGQGLEAFF.

This clone was found once. This CDR3 is also generated by other DNA sequences in the sample. This rearrangement joins TRBV18 to TRBJ2-5; D not certain. The CDR3 length is 12 residues. The germline V gene has CDR1 KGHSH and CDR2 LQKENI. The V and J ends lost 6 bases and 5 bases respectively, with 10 bases between them. Here the CDR3 DNA reads TGTGCCAGCTCCCCTACCCGGGAGACCCAGTACTTC. Translated: CASSPTRETQYF.

The J gene is TRBJ1-3, the V gene TRBV5-1; perhaps TRBD1 as D (5 bases). With 4 bases removed from V and 4 bases from J, the gap between germline ends came to 15 bases. CDR1 is SGHRS, CDR2 YFSETQ, per germline. This CDR3 contains 15 residues. CDR3 in DNA: TGCGCCAGCAGCACCGAAGGACAAGCCGGAAACACCATATATTTT. The encoded protein is CASSTEGQAGNTIYF.

The genes are TRBV9 and TRBJ2-5; D possibly corresponds to TRBD1 (5 bases). The germline V and J ends were trimmed by 0 bases and 4 bases, with 13 bases remaining between them. The CDR3 runs 15 residues. CDR1 is SGDLS and CDR2 is YYNGEE in the germline V gene. The CDR3 region has the DNA TGTGCCAGCAGCGTAGATTCAGGGCAGGGAGAGACCCAGTACTTC. Translation: CASSVDSGQGETQYF.

The chain is built from TRBV2 and TRBJ1-2; possibly TRBD1 for D (6 bases). This CDR3 has 12 residues. Germline V gives CDR1 SNHLY, CDR2 FYNNEI. With 6 bases removed from V and 7 bases from J, the gap between germline ends came to 12 bases. The CDR3 protein is CASRLQGLGYTF. The CDR3 DNA reads as TGTGCCAGCAGACTCCAGGGGCTTGGCTACACCTTC. Supplemented by reference TRBV2 and TRBJ1-2, the full variable domain reads EPEVTQTPSHQVTQMGQEVILRCVPISNHLYFYWYRQILGQKVEFLVSFYNNEISEKSEIFDDQFSVERPDGSNFTLKIRSTKLEDSAMYFCASRLQGLGYTFGSGTRLTVV.

This clone has a single count. The identical CDR3 is also encoded by other nucleotide sequences in the sample. This rearrangement joins TRBV7-9 to TRBJ1-3; D possibly corresponds to TRBD1 (5 bases). The CDR3 is 13 residues long. Trimming took off 8 bases at V and 4 bases at J, with 12 bases between the two ends. Germline-derived CDR1 and CDR2 are SEHNR and FQNEAQ (reference sequence). The CDR3 region is CASLGTKGNTIYF. CDR3 DNA sequence: TGTGCCAGCTTAGGGACGAAAGGAAACACCATATATTTT.

A note on this clone: Other DNA sequences in this sample translate to the same CDR3. The V call is TRBV29-1, the J call TRBJ2-1; 9 bases match TRBD1. Germline CDR1 reads SQVTM; CDR2 reads ANQGSEA. The CDR3 contains 13 residues. The junction had 3 bases not matched to a gene; V was cut back by 5 bases and J by 4 bases. The CDR3 here is CSVRQGGYNEQFF. The DNA of the CDR3 is TGCAGCGTTAGACAGGGGGGATACAATGAGCAGTTCTTC.

The chain carries TRBV4-3 and TRBJ2-1; D ambiguous. The germline gives CDR1 LGHNA, CDR2 YSLEER. The CDR3 is 15 amino acids. Trimming removed 2 bases at V and 0 bases at J, with 8 bases between. The CDR3 DNA follows: TGCGCCAGCAGCCAAATCCGGAACTCCTACAATGAGCAGTTCTTC. The encoded protein is CASSQIRNSYNEQFF.

This clone was picked up a small number of times. V usage is TRBV7-6 and J usage is TRBJ1-6; perhaps TRBD1 as D (5 bases). The germline V gene encodes CDR1 SGHVS and CDR2 FNYEAQ. Trimming stripped 2 bases from V and 11 bases from J, with 13 bases between. The CDR3 is 14 residues long. CDR3 bases: TGTGCCAGCAGCTTATCCGGGACGGGGACACCCCTCCACTTT. This sequence encodes CASSLSGTGTPLHF.

To note about this clone: The identical CDR3 is also encoded by other nucleotide sequences in the sample. The rearrangement uses TRBV9 and TRBJ2-3; a weak D match, TRBD2 (6 bases). Germline CDR1 reads SGDLS; CDR2 reads YYNGEE. V was pared by 4 bases and J by 2 bases, with 11 bases between. CDR3 size: 14 residues. The DNA for the CDR3 is TGTGCCAGCAGCCCGCGGACTAACACAGATACGCAGTATTTT. As protein: CASSPRTNTDTQYF.

V usage is TRBV10-1 and J usage is TRBJ2-5; the D gene is possibly TRBD1 (6 bases). CDR1 and CDR2 (germline): WNHNN, SYGVQD (reference sequence). The CDR3 is 15 residues long. V lost 2 bases, J lost 1 base, and 11 bases lay in between. CDR3 in DNA: TGCGCCAGCAGTGAGGGTGGGGGCCTCCAAGAGACCCAGTACTTC. It specifies CASSEGGGLQETQYF.

Only one count was recorded for this clone. This rearrangement joins TRBV10-3 to TRBJ1-2; D is uncertain. CDR3 size: 12 residues. Germline CDR1 is ENHRY and CDR2 is SYGVKD. Between the trimmed V and J ends, which lost 3 bases and 8 bases, there was a span of 10 bases. As DNA, the CDR3 is TGTGCCATCAGTGATGCCCGACGGGGCTACACCTTC. It translates to CAISDARRGYTF.

The V gene is TRBV5-5, the J gene TRBJ2-5; 9 positions match TRBD1. The germline CDR1 and CDR2 sequences are SGHKS and YYEKEE (reference sequence). Trimming removed 0 bases from V and 4 bases from J; junction bases left unmatched: 4. The CDR3 is 15 amino acids. Written as DNA, the CDR3 is TGTGCCAGCAGCTTGGGGCCGACAGGGGGAGAGACCCAGTACTTC. This codes for CASSLGPTGGETQYF.

V is TRBV6-6 and J is TRBJ2-7; 10 bases match TRBD1. CDR1 and CDR2 from the germline V gene are MNHNY and SVGAGI (reference sequence). V trimming: 5 bases; J trimming: 3 bases; junction bases outside the gene matches: 4. CDR3 length: 14 residues. The CDR3 region has the DNA TGTGCCAGCAGTCGACGGACAGGGGGCTACGAGCAGTACTTC. Translating it yields CASSRRTGGYEQYF.

The chain couples TRBV5-1 to TRBJ2-5; the D is unclear. CDR1 is SGHRS, CDR2 YFSETQ, per germline. This CDR3 comprises 15 residues. Trimming removed 1 base at V and 1 base at J, with 11 bases between. CDR3 sequence reads: CASSLNVVFQETQYF. Here the CDR3 DNA reads TGCGCCAGCAGCTTGAACGTGGTGTTCCAAGAGACCCAGTACTTC. Full variable domain (remainder filled in from reference TRBV5-1 and TRBJ2-5): KAGVTQTPRYLIKTRGQQVTLSCSPISGHRSVSWYQQTPGQGLQFLFEYFSETQRNKGNFPGRFSGRQFSNSRSEMNVSTLELGDSALYLCASSLNVVFQETQYFGPGTRLLVL.

This chain uses TRBV5-4 with TRBJ2-3; TRBD2 matches at 8 bases. The trim removed 1 base at V and 5 bases at J, leaving 6 bases unmatched. The germline CDR1 and CDR2 sequences are SGHNT and YYREEE (reference sequence). The CDR3 extends over 15 amino acids. The CDR3 sequence: CASSLWVAGRDTQYF. The CDR3 DNA reads as TGTGCCAGCAGCTTGTGGGTAGCGGGGAGAGATACGCAGTATTTT.

V and J are TRBV5-1 and TRBJ1-1, with 8 bases aligning to TRBD1. Germline V gene data show CDR1 as SGHRS and CDR2 as YFSETQ. V was pared by 4 bases and J by 6 bases, with 5 bases of the junction left unmatched. The CDR3 is 13 residues long. DNA of the CDR3: TGCGCCAGCAGCCCACAGGGGGTCCCTGAAGCTTTCTTT. The encoded protein is CASSPQGVPEAFF.

The rearrangement uses TRBV10-2 and TRBJ1-2; the D is unclear. This CDR3 has 13 amino acids. V was cut by 3 bases and J by 6 bases, with 11 bases left in between. The germline V gene has CDR1 WSHSY and CDR2 SAAADI. The CDR3 here is CASSEASFNGYTF. CDR3 sequence (DNA): TGCGCCAGCAGTGAAGCGTCGTTTAATGGCTACACCTTC.

The J gene is TRBJ1-2, the V gene TRBV15, with 8 positions matching TRBD1. The CDR3 contains 16 residues. Germline V gives CDR1 LNHNV, CDR2 YYDKDF (reference sequence). After removal of 3 bases from V and 2 bases from J, the junction contained 8 bases not matched to a gene. The CDR3, as DNA: TGTGCCACCAGCAGTGTCCGGACAGGGTGGAACTATGGCTACACCTTC. It specifies CATSSVRTGWNYGYTF.